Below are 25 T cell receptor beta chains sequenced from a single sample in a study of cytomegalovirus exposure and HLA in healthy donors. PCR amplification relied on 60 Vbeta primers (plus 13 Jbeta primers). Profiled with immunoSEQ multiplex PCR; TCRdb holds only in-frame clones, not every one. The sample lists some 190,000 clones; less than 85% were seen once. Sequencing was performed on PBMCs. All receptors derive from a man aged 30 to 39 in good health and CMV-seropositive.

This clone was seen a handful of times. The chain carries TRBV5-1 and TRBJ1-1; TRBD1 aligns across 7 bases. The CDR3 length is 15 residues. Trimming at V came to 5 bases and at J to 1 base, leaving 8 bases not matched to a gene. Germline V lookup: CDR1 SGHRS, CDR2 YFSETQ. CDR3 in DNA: TGCGCCAGCAGTTTAGGACAGGTACGGAACACTGAAGCTTTCTTT. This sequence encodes CASSLGQVRNTEAFF.

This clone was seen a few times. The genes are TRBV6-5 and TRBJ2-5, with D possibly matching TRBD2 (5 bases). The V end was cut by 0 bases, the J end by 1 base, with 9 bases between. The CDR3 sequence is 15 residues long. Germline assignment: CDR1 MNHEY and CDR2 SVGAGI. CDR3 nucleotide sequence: TGTGCCAGCAGTTACTCGAGGGCAGTCCAAGAGACCCAGTACTTC. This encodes CASSYSRAVQETQYF.

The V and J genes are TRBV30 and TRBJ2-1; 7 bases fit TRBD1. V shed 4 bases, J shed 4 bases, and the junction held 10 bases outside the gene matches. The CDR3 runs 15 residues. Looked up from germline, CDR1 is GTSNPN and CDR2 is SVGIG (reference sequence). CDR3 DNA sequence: TGTGCCTGGACTTTAAGGGGGCGTCCGTACAATGAGCAGTTCTTC. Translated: CAWTLRGRPYNEQFF.

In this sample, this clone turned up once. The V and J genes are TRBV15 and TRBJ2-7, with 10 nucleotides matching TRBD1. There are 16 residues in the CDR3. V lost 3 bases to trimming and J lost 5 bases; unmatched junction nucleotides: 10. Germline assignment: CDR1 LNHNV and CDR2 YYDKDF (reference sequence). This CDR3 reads CATSSRYGTGDHEQYF. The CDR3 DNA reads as TGTGCCACCAGCAGCCGCTACGGGACAGGGGACCACGAGCAGTACTTC. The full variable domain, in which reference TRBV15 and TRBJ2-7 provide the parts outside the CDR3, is DAMVIQNPRYQVTQFGKPVTLSCSQTLNHNVMYWYQQKSSQAPKLLFHYYDKDFNNEADTPDNFQSRRPNTSFCFLDIRSPGLGDTAMYLCATSSRYGTGDHEQYFGPGTRLTVT.

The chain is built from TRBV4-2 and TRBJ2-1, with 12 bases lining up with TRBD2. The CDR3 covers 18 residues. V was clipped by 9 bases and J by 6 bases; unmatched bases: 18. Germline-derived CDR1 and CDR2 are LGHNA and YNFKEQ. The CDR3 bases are TGTGCCAGTACCCGGGGGCTAGCGGGGGGGACCGGGGGCAATGAGCAGTTCTTC. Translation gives CASTRGLAGGTGGNEQFF.

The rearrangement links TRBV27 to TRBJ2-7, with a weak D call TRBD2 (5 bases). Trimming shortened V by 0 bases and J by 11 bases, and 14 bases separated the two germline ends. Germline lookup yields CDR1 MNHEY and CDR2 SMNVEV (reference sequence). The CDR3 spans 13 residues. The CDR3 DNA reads TGTGCCAGCAGTTTATCGGGTCTCACCGGGAAGTACTTC. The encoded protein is CASSLSGLTGKYF.

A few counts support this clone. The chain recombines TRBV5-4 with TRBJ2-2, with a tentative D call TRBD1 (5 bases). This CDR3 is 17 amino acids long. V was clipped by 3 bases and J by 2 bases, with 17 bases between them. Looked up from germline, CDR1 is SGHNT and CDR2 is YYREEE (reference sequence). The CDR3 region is CASSSPGEGQNTGELFF. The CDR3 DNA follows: TGTGCCAGCAGCTCCCCTGGGGAAGGACAAAACACCGGGGAGCTGTTTTTT.

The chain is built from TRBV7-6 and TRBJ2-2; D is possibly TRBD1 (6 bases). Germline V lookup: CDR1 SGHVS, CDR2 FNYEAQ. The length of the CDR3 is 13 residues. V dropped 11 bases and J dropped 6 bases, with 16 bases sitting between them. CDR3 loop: CAVTGMVAGELFF. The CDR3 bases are TGTGCCGTCACAGGGATGGTCGCCGGGGAGCTGTTTTTT.

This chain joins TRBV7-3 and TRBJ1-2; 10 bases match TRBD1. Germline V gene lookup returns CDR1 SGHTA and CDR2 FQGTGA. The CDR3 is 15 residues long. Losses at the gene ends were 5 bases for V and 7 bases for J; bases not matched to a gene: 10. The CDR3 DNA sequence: TGTGCCAGCAGCGCTCCGGGACAGGGGCCGGGTGGCTACACCTTC. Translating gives CASSAPGQGPGGYTF.

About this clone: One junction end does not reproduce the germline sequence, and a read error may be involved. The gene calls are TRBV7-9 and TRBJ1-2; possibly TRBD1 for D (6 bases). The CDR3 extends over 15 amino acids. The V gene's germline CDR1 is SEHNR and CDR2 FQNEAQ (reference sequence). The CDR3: CSSSLRRTGIYGYTF. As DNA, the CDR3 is TGTTCCAGCAGCCTACGACGAACAGGGATCTATGGCTACACCTTC.

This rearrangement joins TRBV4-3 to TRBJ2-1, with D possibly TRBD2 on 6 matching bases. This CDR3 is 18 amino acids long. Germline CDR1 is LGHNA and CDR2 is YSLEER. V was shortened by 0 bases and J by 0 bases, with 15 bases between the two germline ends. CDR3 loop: CASSQDSLALSSYNEQFF. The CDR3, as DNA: TGCGCCAGCAGCCAAGATTCCCTAGCGCTAAGCTCCTACAATGAGCAGTTCTTC.

The CDR3 DNA reads as TGTGCCAGCAGTAGAGAGGGAATGAACACTGAAGCTTTCTTT. Translated, it gives CASSREGMNTEAFF. The chain joins TRBV2 to TRBJ1-1; D is undetermined. There are 14 residues in the CDR3. Trimming took off 5 bases at V and 0 bases at J, with 10 bases between the two ends. Germline CDR1 SNHLY, CDR2 FYNNEI.

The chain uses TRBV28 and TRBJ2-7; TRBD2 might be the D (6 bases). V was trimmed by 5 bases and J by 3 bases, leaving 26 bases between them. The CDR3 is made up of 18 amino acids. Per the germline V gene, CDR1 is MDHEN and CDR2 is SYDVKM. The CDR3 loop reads CASSTVPRRASELYEQYF. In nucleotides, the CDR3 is TGTGCCAGCAGTACAGTGCCCCGTCGGGCTAGCGAACTCTACGAGCAGTACTTC.

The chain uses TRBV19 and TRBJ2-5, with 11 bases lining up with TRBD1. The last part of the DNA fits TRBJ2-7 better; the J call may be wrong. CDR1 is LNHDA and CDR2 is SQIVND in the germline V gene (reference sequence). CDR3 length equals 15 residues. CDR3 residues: CASSWGQGESYEQYF. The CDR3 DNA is TGTGCCAGTAGTTGGGGACAGGGGGAATCCTACGAGCAGTACTTC.

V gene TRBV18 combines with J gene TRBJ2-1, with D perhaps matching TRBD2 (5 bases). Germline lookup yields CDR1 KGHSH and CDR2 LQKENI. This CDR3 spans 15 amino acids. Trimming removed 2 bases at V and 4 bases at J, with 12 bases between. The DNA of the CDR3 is TGTGCCAGCTCACCAATAGAGGACTTTTACAATGAGCAGTTCTTC. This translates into CASSPIEDFYNEQFF.

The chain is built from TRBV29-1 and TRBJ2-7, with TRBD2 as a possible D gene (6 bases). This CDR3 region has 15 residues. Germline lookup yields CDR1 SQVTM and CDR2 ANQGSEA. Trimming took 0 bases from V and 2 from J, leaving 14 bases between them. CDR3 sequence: CSVEDPGEVAYEQYF. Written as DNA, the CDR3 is TGCAGCGTTGAAGATCCGGGGGAGGTAGCCTACGAGCAGTACTTC.

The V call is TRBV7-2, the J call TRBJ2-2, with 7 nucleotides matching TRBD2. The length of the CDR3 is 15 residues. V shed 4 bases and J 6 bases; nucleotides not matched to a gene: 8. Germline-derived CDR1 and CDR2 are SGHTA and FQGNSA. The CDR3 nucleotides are TGTGCCAGCAGCTCTATTGGGGAGGGCCCCGGGGAGCTGTTTTTT. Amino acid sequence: CASSSIGEGPGELFF.

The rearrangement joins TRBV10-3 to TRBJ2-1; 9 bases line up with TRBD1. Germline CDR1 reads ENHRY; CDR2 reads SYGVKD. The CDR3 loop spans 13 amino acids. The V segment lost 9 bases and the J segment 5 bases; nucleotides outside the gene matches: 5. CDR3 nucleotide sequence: TGTGCCATGGGACAGGGTATCCACAATGAGCAGTTCTTC. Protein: CAMGQGIHNEQFF.

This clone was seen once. In DNA, the CDR3 is TGCAGCGGTGATGTAGCGGGAGTCCGTGAGCAGTTCTTC. Translating it yields CSGDVAGVREQFF. The chain couples TRBV29-1 to TRBJ2-1, with 9 bases fitting TRBD2. V dropped 7 bases and J dropped 9; count of bases not matched to a gene: 10. The CDR3 covers 13 residues. Per germline, CDR1 SQVTM and CDR2 ANQGSEA.

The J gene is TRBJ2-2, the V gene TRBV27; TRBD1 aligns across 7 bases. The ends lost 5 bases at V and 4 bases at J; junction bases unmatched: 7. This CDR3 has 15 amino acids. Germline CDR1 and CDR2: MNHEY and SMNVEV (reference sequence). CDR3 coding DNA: TGTGCCAGCAGTCTGTGGACAGGCCGCACCGGGGAGCTGTTTTTT. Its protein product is CASSLWTGRTGELFF.

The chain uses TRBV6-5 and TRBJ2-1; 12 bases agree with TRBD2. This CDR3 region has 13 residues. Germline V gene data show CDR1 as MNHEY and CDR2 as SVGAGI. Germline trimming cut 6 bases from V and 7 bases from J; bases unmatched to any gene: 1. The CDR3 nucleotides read TGTGCCAGCAGGACTAGCGGGGGAAATGAGCAGTTCTTC. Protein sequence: CASRTSGGNEQFF.

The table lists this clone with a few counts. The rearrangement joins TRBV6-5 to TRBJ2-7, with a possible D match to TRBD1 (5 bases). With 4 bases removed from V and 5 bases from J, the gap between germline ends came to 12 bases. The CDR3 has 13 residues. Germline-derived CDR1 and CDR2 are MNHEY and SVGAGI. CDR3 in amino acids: CASSLQGRDEQYF. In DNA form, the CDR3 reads TGTGCCAGCAGTTTGCAGGGCCGCGACGAGCAGTACTTC.

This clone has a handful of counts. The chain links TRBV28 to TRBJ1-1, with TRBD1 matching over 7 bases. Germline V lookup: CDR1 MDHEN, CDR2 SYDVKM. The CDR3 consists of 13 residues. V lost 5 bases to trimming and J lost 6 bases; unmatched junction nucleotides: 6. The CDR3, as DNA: TGTGCCAGCAGTAGTCGAGGACAGGCTGAAGCTTTCTTT. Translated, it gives CASSSRGQAEAFF.

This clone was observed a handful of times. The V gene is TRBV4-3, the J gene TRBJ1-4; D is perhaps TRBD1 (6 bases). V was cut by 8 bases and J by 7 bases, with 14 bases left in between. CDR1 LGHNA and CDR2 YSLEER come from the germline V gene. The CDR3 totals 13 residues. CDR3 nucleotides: TGCGCCAGCGCCCGGGGGGGCGGTGAAAAACTGTTTTTT. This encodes CASARGGGEKLFF.

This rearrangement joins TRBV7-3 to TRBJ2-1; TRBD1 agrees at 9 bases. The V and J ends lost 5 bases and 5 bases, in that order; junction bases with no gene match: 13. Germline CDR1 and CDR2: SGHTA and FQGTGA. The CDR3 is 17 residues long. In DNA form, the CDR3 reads TGTGCCAGCAGCCCGTGGACAGGGGCGACGAGGGACAATGAGCAGTTCTTC. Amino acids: CASSPWTGATRDNEQFF.